The 21 T cell receptor beta chains below were found in one sample sequenced in a study of T cell responses to AZD1222 COVID-19 vaccine. The method was immunoSEQ multiplex PCR; TCRdb's version includes in-frame clones alone and lacks a portion of them. This sample has about 150,000 clones, with 85% to 90% found just once. Sequenced material: peripheral blood, taken on day 0 of MenACWY control vaccination. These receptors all stem from an adult in good health.

This clone was seen a single time. The chain uses TRBV5-8 and TRBJ1-2; D not certain. Germline-derived CDR1 and CDR2 are SGHTS and YDEGEE. Trimming left V 1 base short and J 3 bases short, with 7 bases between. The CDR3 is 13 amino acids. CDR3: CASSLRFDYGYTF. The CDR3 DNA follows: TGTGCCAGCAGCTTGAGATTCGACTATGGCTACACCTTC.

This clone appeared a single time. This chain joins TRBV7-9 and TRBJ2-1; 9 bases fit TRBD1. Losses at the gene ends were 5 bases for V and 6 bases for J; bases not matched to a gene: 14. This CDR3 contains 17 residues. CDR1 and CDR2 (germline): SEHNR, FQNEAQ (reference sequence). The CDR3 is CASSPTPPGQGINEQFF. Written as DNA, the CDR3 is TGTGCCAGCAGCCCGACCCCTCCGGGACAGGGTATCAATGAGCAGTTCTTC.

The CDR3 reads CASSFSGQGAGEQYF. The DNA for the CDR3 is TGCGCCAGCAGCTTTAGCGGACAGGGTGCTGGCGAGCAGTACTTC. The chain recombines TRBV5-1 with TRBJ2-7, with 8 bases lining up with TRBD1. V gave up 2 bases and J gave up 6 bases; unmatched junction bases: 10. The CDR3 covers 15 residues. The V gene's germline CDR1 is SGHRS and CDR2 YFSETQ.

The gene calls are TRBV9 and TRBJ2-3, with a weak D call TRBD1 (6 bases). The CDR3 spans 16 residues. Deletions cut 0 bases from V and 1 base from J, with 12 bases between. The germline gives CDR1 SGDLS, CDR2 YYNGEE. CDR3 in amino acids: CASSVVSGVGTDTQYF. In DNA, the CDR3 is TGTGCCAGCAGCGTAGTGTCAGGGGTGGGCACAGATACGCAGTATTTT. The variable domain in full, with the rest retrieved from reference TRBV9 and TRBJ2-3, is DSGVTQTPKHLITATGQRVTLRCSPRSGDLSVYWYQQSLDQGLQFLIQYYNGEERAKGNILERFSAQQFPDLHSELNLSSLELGDSALYFCASSVVSGVGTDTQYFGPGTRLTVL.

The DNA of the CDR3 is TGTGCCAGCAGCCCCCGGCTCGGCACCGGGGAGCTGTTTTTT. Protein product: CASSPRLGTGELFF. The chain carries TRBV28 and TRBJ2-2; no clear D. The germline gives CDR1 MDHEN, CDR2 SYDVKM. The V gene lost 6 bases and the J gene lost 4 bases, with 12 bases spanning the gap. CDR3 length equals 14 residues. The variable domain in full, completed from reference TRBV28 and TRBJ2-2, reads DVKVTQSSRYLVKRTGEKVFLECVQDMDHENMFWYRQDPGLGLRLIYFSYDVKMKEKGDIPEGYSVSREKKERFSLILESASTNQTSMYLCASSPRLGTGELFFGEGSRLTVL.

This clone occurred once. This chain joins TRBV6-5 and TRBJ2-7; possibly TRBD1 for D (5 bases). Trimming took 6 bases from V and 2 from J, leaving 17 bases between them. The CDR3 is 15 residues long. Per the germline V gene, CDR1 is MNHEY and CDR2 is SVGAGI. The CDR3: CASRTDRSLTYEQYF. The CDR3 DNA follows: TGTGCCAGCAGGACTGACAGAAGTCTTACCTACGAGCAGTACTTC.

The gene calls are TRBV10-2 and TRBJ1-6; D gene ambiguous. V was clipped by 0 bases and J by 9 bases, with 6 bases between them. The CDR3 is 13 residues long. Germline V lookup: CDR1 WSHSY, CDR2 SAAADI. CDR3 amino acids: CASSESRSSPLHF. CDR3 DNA: TGCGCCAGCAGTGAGTCCCGGAGTTCACCCCTCCACTTT.

The CDR3 DNA is TGTGCCAGCAGCCCAGTCGACAGTGCCTATGGCTACACCTTC. Amino acids: CASSPVDSAYGYTF. The chain combines TRBV7-2 with TRBJ1-2; tentatively, D is TRBD1 (5 bases). Looked up from germline, CDR1 is SGHTA and CDR2 is FQGNSA. This CDR3 has 14 residues. The V gene lost 5 bases and the J gene lost 4 bases, with 14 bases spanning the gap.

The chain combines TRBV28 with TRBJ1-3, with 8 bases that match TRBD1. V was pared by 1 base and J by 4 bases, with 12 bases of the junction left unmatched. The CDR3 is 18 residues long. Germline V lookup: CDR1 MDHEN, CDR2 SYDVKM. CDR3 nucleotides: TGTGCCAGCAGTTTATTCTATCCCAGACAGGGGATCGGAAACACCATATATTTT. This codes for CASSLFYPRQGIGNTIYF.

This chain connects TRBV5-4 to TRBJ2-7; D is undetermined. The CDR3 has 12 residues. Trimming pared 3 bases from V and 6 bases from J, leaving 10 bases between. CDR1 and CDR2 from the germline V gene are SGHNT and YYREEE (reference sequence). As DNA, the CDR3 is TGTGCCAGCAGCTCTCCCCTGCGCGAGCAGTACTTC. As protein: CASSSPLREQYF.

A few counts support this clone. The chain uses TRBV11-2 and TRBJ1-1; D remains unclear. The CDR3 is 16 residues long. Germline CDR1 and CDR2: SGHAT and FQNNGV. V shed 5 bases and J shed 4 bases, with 20 bases lying between them. The CDR3 loop reads CASSRTNVGWVTEAFF. The DNA of the CDR3 is TGTGCCAGCAGCCGCACGAATGTGGGGTGGGTCACTGAAGCTTTCTTT. Full variable domain (missing parts from reference TRBV11-2 and TRBJ1-1): EAGVAQSPRYKIIEKRQSVAFWCNPISGHATLYWYQQILGQGPKLLIQFQNNGVVDDSQLPKDRFSAERLKGVDSTLKIQPAKLEDSAVYLCASSRTNVGWVTEAFFGQGTRLTVV.

The gene calls are TRBV5-5 and TRBJ2-5, with 14 positions matching TRBD2. Unmatched junction bases numbered 9, after V lost 4 bases and J lost 1 base. The CDR3 has 18 amino acids. Germline lookup yields CDR1 SGHKS and CDR2 YYEKEE (reference sequence). CDR3: CASSIGTSGGGVQETQYF. The CDR3 region has the DNA TGTGCCAGCAGCATAGGGACTAGCGGGGGTGGGGTCCAAGAGACCCAGTACTTC. The whole variable domain, remainder taken from reference TRBV5-5 and TRBJ2-5, is DAGVTQSPTHLIKTRGQQVTLRCSPISGHKSVSWYQQVLGQGPQFIFQYYEKEERGRGNFPDRFSARQFPNYSSELNVNALLLGDSALYLCASSIGTSGGGVQETQYFGPGTRLLVL.

V is TRBV10-1 and J is TRBJ2-2; 10 bases match TRBD1. This CDR3 is 15 amino acids long. Germline V gene data show CDR1 as WNHNN and CDR2 as SYGVQD (reference sequence). V was pared by 4 bases and J by 3 bases, with 2 bases of the junction left unmatched. CDR3 bases: TGCGCCAGCAGTGCGGGACAGGGGTACACCGGGGAGCTGTTTTTT. It specifies CASSAGQGYTGELFF.

The chain has TRBV11-3 and TRBJ1-2, with D perhaps TRBD1 (5 bases). V lost 0 bases and J 4 bases, leaving 12 bases between the germline ends. The CDR3 sequence is 15 residues long. In germline, CDR1 is SGHNT, CDR2 YENEEA. The CDR3 loop is CASSLDQGILYGYTF. The CDR3 DNA is TGTGCCAGCAGCTTAGATCAGGGAATCCTCTATGGCTACACCTTC.

V usage is TRBV29-1 and J usage is TRBJ1-4; D remains ambiguous. V shed 7 bases and J shed 8 bases, with 14 bases lying between them. Germline CDR1 is SQVTM and CDR2 is ANQGSEA. The length of the CDR3 is 12 residues. CDR3 protein: CSAVDFGEKLFF. The CDR3 DNA reads TGCAGCGCGGTGGACTTTGGAGAAAAACTGTTTTTT.

The CDR3 nucleotides read TGTGCCAGCAGTGGGCTTGGACAGGGGGCCTCCTACGAGCAGTACGTC. Protein sequence: CASSGLGQGASYEQYV. V usage is TRBV2 and J usage is TRBJ2-7, with 11 nucleotides matching TRBD1. The V gene end was trimmed by 4 bases and the J gene end by 0 bases; junction bases not matched to a gene: 5. CDR3 size: 16 residues. Germline V gene sequence: CDR1 SNHLY, CDR2 FYNNEI.

The chain uses TRBV11-2 and TRBJ2-3, with D perhaps matching TRBD1 (7 bases). The CDR3 loop spans 17 amino acids. Trimming stripped 0 bases from V and 2 bases from J, with 15 bases between. Germline assignment: CDR1 SGHAT and CDR2 FQNNGV. The CDR3 region has the DNA TGTGCCAGCAGCTTAGATCTCGGCAGGGGGGCCACAGATACGCAGTATTTT. Encoded protein: CASSLDLGRGATDTQYF.

The J gene is TRBJ2-7, the V gene TRBV7-8; D perhaps matches TRBD2 (6 bases). V was pared by 2 bases and J by 6 bases, with 11 bases between. The length of the CDR3 is 13 residues. Germline lookup yields CDR1 SGHVS and CDR2 FQNEAQ. The CDR3 region has the DNA TGTGCCAGCAGCTTAATGGGGGGAAGCGAGCAGTACTTC. Amino acid sequence: CASSLMGGSEQYF.

The CDR3 loop is CASSLGDIVNTIYF. The CDR3 DNA sequence: TGTGCCAGCAGCTTAGGCGACATAGTAAACACCATATATTTT. The V and J genes are TRBV7-2 and TRBJ1-3; no clear D. Trimming removed 1 base from V and 6 bases from J, with 10 bases in between. The CDR3 consists of 14 residues. Germline CDR1 reads SGHTA; CDR2 reads FQGNSA. The variable domain in full, with the rest retrieved from reference TRBV7-2 and TRBJ1-3, is GAGVSQSPSNKVTEKGKDVELRCDPISGHTALYWYRQSLGQGLEFLIYFQGNSAPDKSGLPSDRFSAERTGGSVSTLTIQRTQQEDSAVYLCASSLGDIVNTIYFGEGSWLTVV.

This clone was found once. V usage is TRBV27 and J usage is TRBJ2-1; unclear D gene. Trimming removed 6 bases at V and 6 bases at J, with 15 bases between. Germline values: CDR1 MNHEY, CDR2 SMNVEV (reference sequence). The CDR3 sequence is 14 residues long. The CDR3 sequence is CASRADFASNEQFF. CDR3 sequence (DNA): TGTGCCAGCAGAGCCGACTTTGCCTCCAATGAGCAGTTCTTC.

This clone has only one observation. V usage is TRBV2 and J usage is TRBJ2-2; 15 positions match TRBD2. The CDR3 contains 18 residues. V lost 6 bases to trimming and J lost 1 base; unmatched junction nucleotides: 6. The germline V gene encodes CDR1 SNHLY and CDR2 FYNNEI. CDR3 nucleotides: TGTGCCAGCAGAGTCCCGGGACTAGCGGGGGGGAACACCGGGGAGCTGTTTTTT. This codes for CASRVPGLAGGNTGELFF.